This T cell receptor beta chain derives from a study of T cell responses to AZD1222 COVID-19 vaccine. Some clones are missing from TCRdb's copy, which holds only in-frame ones; the method was immunoSEQ multiplex PCR. The table has about 180,000 clones, roughly 88% seen once. CDR1 is LGHNA, CDR2 YNFKEQ, per germline. Losses at the gene ends were 4 bases for V and 9 bases for J; bases not matched to a gene: 3. CDR3 length equals 13 residues. This specimen consisted of peripheral blood, obtained on day 0 of AZD1222 vaccination. The TCR originated in an adult in good health. The rearrangement links TRBV4-2 to TRBJ2-1; 10 positions agree with TRBD2. CDR3 nucleotide sequence: TGTGCCAGCAGCCCGGGGACTAGCGTTGAGCAGTTCTTC. Translated, it gives CASSPGTSVEQFF.